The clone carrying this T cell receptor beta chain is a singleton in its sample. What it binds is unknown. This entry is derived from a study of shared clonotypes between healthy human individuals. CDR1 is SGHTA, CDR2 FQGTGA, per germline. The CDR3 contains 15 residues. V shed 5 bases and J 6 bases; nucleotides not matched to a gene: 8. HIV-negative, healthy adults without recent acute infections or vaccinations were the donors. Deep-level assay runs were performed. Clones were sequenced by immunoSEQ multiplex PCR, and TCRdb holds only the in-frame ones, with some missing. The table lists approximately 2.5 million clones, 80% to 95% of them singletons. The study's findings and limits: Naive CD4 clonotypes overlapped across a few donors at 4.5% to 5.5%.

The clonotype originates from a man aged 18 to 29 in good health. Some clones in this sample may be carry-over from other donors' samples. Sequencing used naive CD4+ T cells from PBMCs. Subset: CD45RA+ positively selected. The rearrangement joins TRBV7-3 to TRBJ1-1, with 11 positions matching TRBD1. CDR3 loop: CASSATRDRGAEAFF. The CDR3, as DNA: TGTGCCAGCAGCGCAACCCGGGACAGGGGGGCTGAAGCTTTCTTT.